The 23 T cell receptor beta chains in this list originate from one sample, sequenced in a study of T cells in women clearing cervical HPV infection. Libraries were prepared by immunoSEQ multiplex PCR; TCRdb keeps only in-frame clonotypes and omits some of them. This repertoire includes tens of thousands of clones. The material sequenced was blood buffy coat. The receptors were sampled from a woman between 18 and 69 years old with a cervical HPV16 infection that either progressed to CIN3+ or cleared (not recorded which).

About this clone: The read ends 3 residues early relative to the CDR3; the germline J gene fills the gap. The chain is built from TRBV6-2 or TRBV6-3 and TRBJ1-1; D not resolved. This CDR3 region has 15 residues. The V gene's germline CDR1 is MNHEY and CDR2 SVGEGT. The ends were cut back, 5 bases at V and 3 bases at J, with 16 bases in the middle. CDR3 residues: CASSRGYSLYTEAFF. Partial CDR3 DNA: TGTGCCAGCAGTCGCGGGTATAGTCTGTACACTGAA.

The CDR3 bases that were read are TGTGCCATCAAGGGTAGAGGGACAGGGGGAGCCGCCACTGAA. Translation: CAIKGRGTGGAATE. The complete CDR3 sequence is CAIKGRGTGGAATEAFF. This chain joins TRBV10-3 and TRBJ1-1, with TRBD1 matching over 11 bases. The read stops 3 residues short of the end of the CDR3; the missing end is completed from the germline J gene. The J segment lost 4 bases and the V segment lost 7 bases, leaving 14 bases of the junction unmatched. Germline-derived CDR1 and CDR2 are ENHRY and SYGVKD. This CDR3 spans 17 amino acids.

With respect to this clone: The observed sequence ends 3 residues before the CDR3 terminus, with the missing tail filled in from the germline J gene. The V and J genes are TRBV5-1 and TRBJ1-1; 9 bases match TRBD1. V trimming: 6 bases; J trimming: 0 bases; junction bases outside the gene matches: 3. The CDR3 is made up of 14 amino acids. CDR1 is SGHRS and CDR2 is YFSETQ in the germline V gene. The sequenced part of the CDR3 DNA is TGCGCCAGCACCAGACAGGGGGTGAACACTGAA. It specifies CASTRQGVNTE. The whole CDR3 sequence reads CASTRQGVNTEAFF.

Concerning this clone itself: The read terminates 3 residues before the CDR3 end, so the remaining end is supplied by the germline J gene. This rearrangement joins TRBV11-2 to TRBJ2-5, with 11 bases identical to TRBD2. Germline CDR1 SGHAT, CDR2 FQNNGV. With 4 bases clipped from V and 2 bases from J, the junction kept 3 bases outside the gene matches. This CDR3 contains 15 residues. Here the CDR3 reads CASSSLAGEQETQYF. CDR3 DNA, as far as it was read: TGTGCCAGCAGCTCACTAGCGGGGGAGCAAGAGACC.

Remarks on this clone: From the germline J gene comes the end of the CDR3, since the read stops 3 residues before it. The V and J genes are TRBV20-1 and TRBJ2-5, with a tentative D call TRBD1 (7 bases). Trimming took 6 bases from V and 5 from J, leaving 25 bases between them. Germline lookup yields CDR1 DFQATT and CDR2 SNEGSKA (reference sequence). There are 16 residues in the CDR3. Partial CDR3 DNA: TGCAGTGCCCTACCTTTAGCGGAACAGGGGAGGGAGACC. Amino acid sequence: CSALPLAEQGRET. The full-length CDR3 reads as CSALPLAEQGRETQYF.

The CDR3 spells CASSIHRTDKNTEAFF. The covered CDR3 bases are TGTGCCAGTAGTATCCACAGGACGGATAAGAACACTGAA. The rearrangement joins TRBV19 to TRBJ1-1; tentatively, D is TRBD1 (5 bases). The read ends 3 residues early relative to the CDR3; the germline J gene fills the gap. Germline V lookup: CDR1 LNHDA, CDR2 SQIVND (reference sequence). CDR3 length: 16 amino acids. V was shortened by 3 bases and J by 1 base, with 15 bases between the two germline ends.

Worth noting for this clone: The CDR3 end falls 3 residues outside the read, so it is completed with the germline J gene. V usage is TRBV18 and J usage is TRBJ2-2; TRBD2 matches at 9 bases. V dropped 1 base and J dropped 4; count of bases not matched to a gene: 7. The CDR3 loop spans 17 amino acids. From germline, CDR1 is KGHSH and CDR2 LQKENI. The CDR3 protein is CASSPQRGLALTGELFF. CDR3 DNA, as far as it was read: TGTGCCAGCTCACCACAAAGGGGACTAGCCCTCACCGGGGAG.

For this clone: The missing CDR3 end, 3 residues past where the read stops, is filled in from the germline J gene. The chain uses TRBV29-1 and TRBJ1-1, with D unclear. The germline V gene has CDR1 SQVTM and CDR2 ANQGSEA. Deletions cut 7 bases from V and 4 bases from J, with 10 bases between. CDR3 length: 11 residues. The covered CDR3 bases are TGCAGCGGAACCGAGGCCACTGAA. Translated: CSGTEATE. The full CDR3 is CSGTEATEAFF.

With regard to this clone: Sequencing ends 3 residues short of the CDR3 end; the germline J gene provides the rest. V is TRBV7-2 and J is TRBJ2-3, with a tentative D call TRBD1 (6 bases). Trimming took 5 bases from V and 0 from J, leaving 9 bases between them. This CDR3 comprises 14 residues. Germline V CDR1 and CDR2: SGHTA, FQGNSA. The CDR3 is CASSPTGSTDTQYF. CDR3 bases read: TGTGCCAGCAGCCCGACAGGAAGCACAGATACG.

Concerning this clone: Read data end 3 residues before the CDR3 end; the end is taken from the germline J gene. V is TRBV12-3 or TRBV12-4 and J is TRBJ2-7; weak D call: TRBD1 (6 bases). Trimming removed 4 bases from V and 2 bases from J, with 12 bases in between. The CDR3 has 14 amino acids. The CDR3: CASSSGALTYEQYF. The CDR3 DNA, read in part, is TGTGCCAGCAGTTCAGGGGCTTTAACCTACGAG.

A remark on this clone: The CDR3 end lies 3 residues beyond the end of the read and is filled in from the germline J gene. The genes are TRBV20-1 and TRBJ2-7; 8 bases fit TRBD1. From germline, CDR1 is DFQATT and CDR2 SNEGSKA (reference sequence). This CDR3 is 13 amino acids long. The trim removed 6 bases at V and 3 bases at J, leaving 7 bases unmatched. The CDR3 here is CSARTGRGYEQYF. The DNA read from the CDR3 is TGCAGTGCAAGGACAGGGCGTGGCTACGAG.

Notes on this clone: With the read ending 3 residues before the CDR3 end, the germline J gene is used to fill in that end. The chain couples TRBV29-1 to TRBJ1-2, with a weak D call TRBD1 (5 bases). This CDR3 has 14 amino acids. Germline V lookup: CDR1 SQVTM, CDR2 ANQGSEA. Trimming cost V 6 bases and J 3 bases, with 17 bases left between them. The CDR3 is CSVLTGVNDYGYTF. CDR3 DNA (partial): TGCAGCGTACTTACGGGGGTAAATGACTATGGC.

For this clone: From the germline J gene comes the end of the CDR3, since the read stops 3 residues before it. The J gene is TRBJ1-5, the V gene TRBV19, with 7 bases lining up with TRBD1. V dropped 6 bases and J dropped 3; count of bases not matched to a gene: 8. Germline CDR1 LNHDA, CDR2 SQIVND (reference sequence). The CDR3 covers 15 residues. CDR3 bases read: TGTGCCAGTAGACCTGGACAGGTCTCCAATCAGCCC. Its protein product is CASRPGQVSNQP. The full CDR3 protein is CASRPGQVSNQPQHF.

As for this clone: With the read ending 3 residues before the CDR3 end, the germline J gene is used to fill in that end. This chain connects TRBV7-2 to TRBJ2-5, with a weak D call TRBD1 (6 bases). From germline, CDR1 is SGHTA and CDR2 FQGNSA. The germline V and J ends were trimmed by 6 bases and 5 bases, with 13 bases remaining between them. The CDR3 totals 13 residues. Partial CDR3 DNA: TGTGCCAGCAGGCAGGGGCGTGTGGAGACC. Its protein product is CASRQGRVET. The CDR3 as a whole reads CASRQGRVETQYF.

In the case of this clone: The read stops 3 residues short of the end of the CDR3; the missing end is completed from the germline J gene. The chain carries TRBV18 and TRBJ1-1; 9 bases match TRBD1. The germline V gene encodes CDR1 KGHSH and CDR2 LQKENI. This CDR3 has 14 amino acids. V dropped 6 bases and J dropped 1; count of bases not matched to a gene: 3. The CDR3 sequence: CASSLGQGNTEAFF. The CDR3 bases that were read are TGTGCCAGCTCCCTGGGACAGGGGAACACTGAA.

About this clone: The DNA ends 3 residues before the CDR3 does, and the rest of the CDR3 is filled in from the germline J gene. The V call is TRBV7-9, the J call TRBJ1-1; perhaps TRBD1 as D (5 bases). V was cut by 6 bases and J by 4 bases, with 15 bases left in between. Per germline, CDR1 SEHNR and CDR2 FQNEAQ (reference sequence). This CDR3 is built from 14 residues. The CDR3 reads CASRGDRGSTEAFF. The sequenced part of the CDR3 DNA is TGTGCCAGCAGGGGAGACAGAGGTTCCACTGAA.

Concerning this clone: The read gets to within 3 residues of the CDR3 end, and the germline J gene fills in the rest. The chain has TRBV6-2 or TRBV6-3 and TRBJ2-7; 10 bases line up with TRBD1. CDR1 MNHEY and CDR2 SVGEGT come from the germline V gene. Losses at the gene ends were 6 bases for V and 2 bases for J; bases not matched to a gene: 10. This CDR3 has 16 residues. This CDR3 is CASRFPGTGVTYEQYF. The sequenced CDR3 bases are TGTGCCAGCAGATTCCCTGGGACAGGGGTAACCTACGAG.

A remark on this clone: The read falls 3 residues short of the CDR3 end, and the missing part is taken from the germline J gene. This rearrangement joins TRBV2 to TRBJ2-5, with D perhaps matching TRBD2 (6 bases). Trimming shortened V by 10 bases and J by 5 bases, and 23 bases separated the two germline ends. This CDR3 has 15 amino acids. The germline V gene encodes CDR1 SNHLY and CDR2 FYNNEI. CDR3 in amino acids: CATGVRNSPGETQYF. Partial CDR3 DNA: TGTGCCACGGGGGTCCGGAACTCTCCAGGGGAGACC.

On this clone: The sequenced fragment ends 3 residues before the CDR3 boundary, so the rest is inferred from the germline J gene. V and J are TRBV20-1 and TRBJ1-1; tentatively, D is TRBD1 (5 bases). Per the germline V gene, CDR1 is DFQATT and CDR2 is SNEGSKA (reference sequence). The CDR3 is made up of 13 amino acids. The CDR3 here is CSAPNRQTPEAFF. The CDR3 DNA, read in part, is TGCAGTGCGCCAAACAGGCAAACTCCCGAA.

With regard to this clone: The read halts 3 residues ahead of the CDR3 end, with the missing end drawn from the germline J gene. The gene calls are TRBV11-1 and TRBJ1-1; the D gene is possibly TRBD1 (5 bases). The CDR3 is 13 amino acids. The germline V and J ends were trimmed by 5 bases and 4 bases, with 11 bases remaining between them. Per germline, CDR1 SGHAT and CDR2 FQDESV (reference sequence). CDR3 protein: CASSGTASTEAFF. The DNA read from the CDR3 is TGTGCCAGCAGCGGGACTGCGAGCACTGAA. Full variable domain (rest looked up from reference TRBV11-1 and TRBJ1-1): EAEVAQSPRYKITEKSQAVAFWCDPISGHATLYWYRQILGQGPELLVQFQDESVVDDSQLPKDRFSAERLKGVDSTLKIQPAELGDSAMYLCASSGTASTEAFFGQGTRLTVV.

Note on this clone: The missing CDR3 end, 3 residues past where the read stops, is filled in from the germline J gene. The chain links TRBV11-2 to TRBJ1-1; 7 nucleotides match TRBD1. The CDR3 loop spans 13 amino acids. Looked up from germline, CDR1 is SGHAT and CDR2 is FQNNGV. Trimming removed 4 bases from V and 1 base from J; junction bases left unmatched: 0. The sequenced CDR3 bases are TGTGCCAGCAGCTGGGACAGGAACACTGAA. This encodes CASSWDRNTE. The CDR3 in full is CASSWDRNTEAFF.

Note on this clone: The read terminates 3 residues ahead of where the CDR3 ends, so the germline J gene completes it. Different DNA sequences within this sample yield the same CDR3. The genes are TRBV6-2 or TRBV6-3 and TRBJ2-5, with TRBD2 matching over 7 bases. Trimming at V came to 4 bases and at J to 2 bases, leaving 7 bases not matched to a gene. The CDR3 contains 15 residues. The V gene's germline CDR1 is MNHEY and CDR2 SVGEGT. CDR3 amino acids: CASSSGGGPQETQYF. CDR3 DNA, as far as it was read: TGTGCCAGCAGTTCAGGCGGGGGACCGCAAGAGACC.

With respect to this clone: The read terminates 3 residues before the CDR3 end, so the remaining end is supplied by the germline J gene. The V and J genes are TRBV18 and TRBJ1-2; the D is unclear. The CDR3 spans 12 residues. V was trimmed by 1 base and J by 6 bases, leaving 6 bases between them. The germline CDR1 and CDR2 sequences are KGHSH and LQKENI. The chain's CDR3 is CASSPRRDGYTF. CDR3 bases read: TGTGCCAGCTCACCACGGAGGGATGGC.